Following are 5 T cell receptor beta chains from one sample sequenced in a study of blood T cell repertoires in COVID-19. The table came from immunoSEQ multiplex PCR; TCRdb's copy has only in-frame clones and leaves some out. The profile shows about 270,000 clones, roughly 86% of them singletons. Sequencing was performed on peripheral blood. These receptors came from a man aged 40-49 years with active or convalescent COVID-19.

This sequence joins TRBV30 and TRBJ1-4; D is ambiguous. Germline values: CDR1 GTSNPN, CDR2 SVGIG (reference sequence). V was shortened by 2 bases and J by 1 base, with 14 bases between the two germline ends. The CDR3 totals 16 residues. The CDR3 region is CAWSNPSGLTNEKLFF. CDR3 nucleotides: TGTGCCTGGAGTAACCCCTCGGGGTTAACTAATGAAAAACTGTTTTTT.

This chain uses TRBV18 with TRBJ1-2, with D perhaps matching TRBD1 (5 bases). There are 11 residues in the CDR3. The germline CDR1 and CDR2 sequences are KGHSH and LQKENI. Trimming took 5 bases from V and 7 from J, leaving 8 bases between them. CDR3 in DNA: TGTGCCAGCTCATCAACAGGTGGCTACACCTTC. It is translated as CASSSTGGYTF.

The chain joins TRBV5-4 to TRBJ2-3, with 8 bases matching TRBD2. This CDR3 is built from 15 residues. The trim removed 1 base at V and 2 bases at J, leaving 3 bases unmatched. CDR1 and CDR2 from the germline V gene are SGHNT and YYREEE (reference sequence). The CDR3 region is CASSLTSGNTDTQYF. The DNA of the CDR3 is TGTGCCAGCAGCTTGACTAGCGGTAACACAGATACGCAGTATTTT.

This clone was recorded only once. The chain carries TRBV14 and TRBJ2-3; 8 positions match TRBD1. The germline V gene encodes CDR1 SGHDN and CDR2 FVKESK. V shed 2 bases, J shed 1 base, and the junction held 8 bases outside the gene matches. The CDR3 sequence is 17 residues long. The CDR3 DNA reads TGTGCCAGCAGCCAATGGACAGGGACCGGGGGCACAGATACGCAGTATTTT. This gives the protein CASSQWTGTGGTDTQYF.

This clone was recorded a few times. J is TRBJ2-6 and V is TRBV5-4; unclear D gene. The CDR3 consists of 14 residues. Germline V lookup: CDR1 SGHNT, CDR2 YYREEE (reference sequence). Trimming shortened V by 4 bases and J by 0 bases, and 5 bases separated the two germline ends. The CDR3 DNA reads as TGTGCCAGCAGCCCATCCTCTGGGGCCAACGTCCTGACTTTC. Translating it yields CASSPSSGANVLTF.